This T cell receptor beta chain was captured by sequencing in a study of T cells in Graves' hyperthyroidism and ophthalmopathy. The wider study: The initial diagnosis was the point when peripheral blood was collected, ahead of any treatment.

Researchers amplified the TCR beta CDR3 regions from RNA transcripts. First-round RT-PCR targeting the TCR CDR3 was performed with the HTBI primer set. TCRdb re-called the multiplex PCR reads through MiXCR, storing one row per CDR3 protein. This sample has a few hundred thousand distinct CDR3 sequences; 18% occur once, and the top ten carry over 35%. This clonotype has ten or more counts. The target antigen is unknown. The CDR3 spans 15 residues. The germline V gene encodes CDR1 SQVTM and CDR2 ANQGSEA. V lost 5 bases to trimming and J lost 5 bases; unmatched junction nucleotides: 12. Exclusion of a patient resulted from uncontrolled infection, other autoimmune disease, pregnancy or lactation. Findings of the study overall: Ophthalmopathy prediction by the model preceded onset by a median approximately six months.

Material for sequencing was blood. The receptor was isolated from a man aged 18 to 35 with Graves' ophthalmopathy. This chain joins TRBV29-1 and TRBJ2-3; 8 bases are a match to TRBD1. The CDR3 DNA sequence: TGCAGCGTTCCCCTAGACAGGGGTCGGCGAGATACGCAGTATTTT. Residues: CSVPLDRGRRDTQYF.